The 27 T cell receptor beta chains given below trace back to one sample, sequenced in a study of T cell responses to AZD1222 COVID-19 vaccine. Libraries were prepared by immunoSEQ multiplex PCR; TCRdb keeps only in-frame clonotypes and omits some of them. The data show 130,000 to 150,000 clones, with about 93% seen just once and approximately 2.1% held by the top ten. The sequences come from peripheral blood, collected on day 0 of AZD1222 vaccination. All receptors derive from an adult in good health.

CDR3 loop: CASSLGEIVYNEQFF. The CDR3 region has the DNA TGCGCCAGCAGCTTGGGGGAAATAGTGTACAATGAGCAGTTCTTC. The gene calls are TRBV5-1 and TRBJ2-1, with unresolved D. Trimming shortened V by 0 bases and J by 4 bases, and 11 bases separated the two germline ends. The CDR3 sequence is 15 residues long. Germline V CDR1 and CDR2: SGHRS, YFSETQ. The full variable domain, completed using reference TRBV5-1 and TRBJ2-1, is KAGVTQTPRYLIKTRGQQVTLSCSPISGHRSVSWYQQTPGQGLQFLFEYFSETQRNKGNFPGRFSGRQFSNSRSEMNVSTLELGDSALYLCASSLGEIVYNEQFFGPGTRLTVL.

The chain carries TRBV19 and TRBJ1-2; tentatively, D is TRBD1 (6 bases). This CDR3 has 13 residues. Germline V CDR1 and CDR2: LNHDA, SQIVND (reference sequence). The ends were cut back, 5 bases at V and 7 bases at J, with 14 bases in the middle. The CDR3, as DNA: TGTGCCAGTAGTCCCTCGGGGGGCGGTGGCTACACCTTC. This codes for CASSPSGGGGYTF.

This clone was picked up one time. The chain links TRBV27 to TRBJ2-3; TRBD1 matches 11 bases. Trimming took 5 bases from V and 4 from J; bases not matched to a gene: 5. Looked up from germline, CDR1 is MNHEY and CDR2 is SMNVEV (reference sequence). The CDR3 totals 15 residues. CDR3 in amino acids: CASSQGQGAADTQYF. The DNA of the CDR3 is TGTGCCAGCAGTCAAGGACAGGGGGCGGCAGATACGCAGTATTTT.

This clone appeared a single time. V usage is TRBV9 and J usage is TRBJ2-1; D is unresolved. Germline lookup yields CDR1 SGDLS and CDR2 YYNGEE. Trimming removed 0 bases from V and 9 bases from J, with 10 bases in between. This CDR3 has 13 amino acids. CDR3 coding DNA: TGTGCCAGCAGCGTAGTTGGTGGGATTGAGCAGTTCTTC. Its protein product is CASSVVGGIEQFF.

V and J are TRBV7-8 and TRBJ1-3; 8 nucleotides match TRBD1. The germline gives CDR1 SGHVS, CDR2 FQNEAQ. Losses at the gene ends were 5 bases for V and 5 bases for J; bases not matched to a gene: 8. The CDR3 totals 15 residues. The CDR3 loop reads CASSTRTGPRNTIYF. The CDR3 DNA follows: TGTGCCAGCAGCACCAGGACAGGGCCTAGAAACACCATATATTTT.

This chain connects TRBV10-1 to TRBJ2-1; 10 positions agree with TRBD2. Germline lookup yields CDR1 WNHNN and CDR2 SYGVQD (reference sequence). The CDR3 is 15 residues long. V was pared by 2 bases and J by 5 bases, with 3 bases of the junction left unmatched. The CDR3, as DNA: TGCGCCAGCAGTGAGACTAGCGGGATTAACAATGAGCAGTTCTTC. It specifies CASSETSGINNEQFF.

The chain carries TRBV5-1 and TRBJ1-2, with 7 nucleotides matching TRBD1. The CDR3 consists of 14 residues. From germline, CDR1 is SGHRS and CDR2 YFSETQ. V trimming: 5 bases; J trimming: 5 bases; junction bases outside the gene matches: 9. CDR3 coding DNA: TGCGCCAGCAGGGCCGGGACAGATCCTTATGGCTACACCTTC. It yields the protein CASRAGTDPYGYTF.

Written as DNA, the CDR3 is TGTGCCAGTAGAGCAGCCGGCTACGAGCAGTACTTC. This codes for CASRAAGYEQYF. The chain uses TRBV6-6 and TRBJ2-7; D is unresolved. The CDR3 has 12 amino acids. The V gene's germline CDR1 is MNHNY and CDR2 SVGAGI (reference sequence). Trimming removed 9 bases from V and 3 bases from J, with 12 bases in between.

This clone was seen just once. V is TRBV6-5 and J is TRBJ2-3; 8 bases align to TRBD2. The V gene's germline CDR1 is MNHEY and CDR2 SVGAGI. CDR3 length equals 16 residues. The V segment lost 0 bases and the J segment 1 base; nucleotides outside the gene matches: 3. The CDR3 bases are TGTGCCAGCAGTTACTCCGGGACTAGGGGCACAGATACGCAGTATTTT. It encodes CASSYSGTRGTDTQYF.

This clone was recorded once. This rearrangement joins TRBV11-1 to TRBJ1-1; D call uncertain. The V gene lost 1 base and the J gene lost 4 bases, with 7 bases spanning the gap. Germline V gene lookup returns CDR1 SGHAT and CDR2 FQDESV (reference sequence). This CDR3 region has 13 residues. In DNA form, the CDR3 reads TGTGCCAGCAGCTTAGTTCGGGCCACTGAAGCTTTCTTT. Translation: CASSLVRATEAFF.

In DNA form, the CDR3 reads TGTGCCAGCAGCCACAACCCGGAATTAAACACTGAAGCTTTCTTT. Translated: CASSHNPELNTEAFF. The V gene is TRBV11-1, the J gene TRBJ1-1; no reliable D call. There are 15 residues in the CDR3. Germline V gene data show CDR1 as SGHAT and CDR2 as FQDESV (reference sequence). With 5 bases removed from V and 2 bases from J, the gap between germline ends came to 15 bases.

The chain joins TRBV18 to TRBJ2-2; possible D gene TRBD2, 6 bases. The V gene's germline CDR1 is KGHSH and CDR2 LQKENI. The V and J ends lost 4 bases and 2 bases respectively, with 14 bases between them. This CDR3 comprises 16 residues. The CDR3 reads CASSLRSGRNTGELFF. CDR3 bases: TGTGCCAGCTCACTGCGGTCCGGGAGAAACACCGGGGAGCTGTTTTTT.

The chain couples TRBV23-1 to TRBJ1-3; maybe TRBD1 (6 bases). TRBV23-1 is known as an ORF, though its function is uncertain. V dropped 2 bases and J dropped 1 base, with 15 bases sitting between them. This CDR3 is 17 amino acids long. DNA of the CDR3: TGCGCCAGCAGTCAACCCCCAGGGGTAAGGTCTGGAAACACCATATATTTT. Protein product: CASSQPPGVRSGNTIYF.

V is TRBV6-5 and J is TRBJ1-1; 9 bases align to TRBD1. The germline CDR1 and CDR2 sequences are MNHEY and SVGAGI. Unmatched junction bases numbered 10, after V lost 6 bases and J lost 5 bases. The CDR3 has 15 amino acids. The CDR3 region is CASRTRDRAGTEAFF. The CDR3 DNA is TGTGCCAGCAGGACCAGGGACAGGGCGGGGACTGAAGCTTTCTTT.

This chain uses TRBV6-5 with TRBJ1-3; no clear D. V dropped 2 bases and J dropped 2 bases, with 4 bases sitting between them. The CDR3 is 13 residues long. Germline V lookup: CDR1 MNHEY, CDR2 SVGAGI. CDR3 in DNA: TGTGCCAGCAGTTACACAGCTGGAAACACCATATATTTT. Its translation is CASSYTAGNTIYF.

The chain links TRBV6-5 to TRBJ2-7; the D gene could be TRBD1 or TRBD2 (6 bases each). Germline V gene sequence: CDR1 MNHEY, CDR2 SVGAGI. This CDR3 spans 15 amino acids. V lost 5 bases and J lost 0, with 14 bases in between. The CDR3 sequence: CASSTPGASSYEQYF. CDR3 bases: TGTGCCAGCAGTACCCCGGGGGCGAGCTCCTACGAGCAGTACTTC.

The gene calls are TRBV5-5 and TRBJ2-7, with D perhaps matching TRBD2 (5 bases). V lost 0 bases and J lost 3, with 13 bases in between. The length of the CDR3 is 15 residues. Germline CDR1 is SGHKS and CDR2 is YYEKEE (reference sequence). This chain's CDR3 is CASSLEGEGFYEQYF. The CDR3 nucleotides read TGTGCCAGCAGCTTGGAGGGAGAAGGGTTCTACGAGCAGTACTTC.

In DNA, the CDR3 is TGTGCCAGCAGCCAAGGACAGGGACATTTTCAGCCCCAGCATTTT. It codes for CASSQGQGHFQPQHF. The rearrangement links TRBV3-1 (or the pseudogene TRBV3-2) to TRBJ1-5, with 7 bases that match TRBD1. The junction had 6 bases not matched to a gene; V was cut back by 1 base and J by 6 bases. This CDR3 is 15 amino acids long. Germline V CDR1 and CDR2: LGHDT, YNNKEL (reference sequence).

CDR3 DNA: TGTGCCAGCAGCGCCTTGGCCAGGAACACTGAAGCTTTCTTT. Encoded protein: CASSALARNTEAFF. The V gene is TRBV9, the J gene TRBJ1-1; D gene ambiguous. The length of the CDR3 is 14 residues. Germline CDR1 and CDR2: SGDLS and YYNGEE. Trimming removed 3 bases from V and 1 base from J, with 10 bases in between.

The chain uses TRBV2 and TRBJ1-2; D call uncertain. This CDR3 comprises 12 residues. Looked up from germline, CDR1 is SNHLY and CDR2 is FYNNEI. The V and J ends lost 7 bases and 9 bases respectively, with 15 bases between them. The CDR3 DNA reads TGTGCCAGCACCATGGAGCGTGAGCGCTACACCTTC. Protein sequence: CASTMERERYTF.

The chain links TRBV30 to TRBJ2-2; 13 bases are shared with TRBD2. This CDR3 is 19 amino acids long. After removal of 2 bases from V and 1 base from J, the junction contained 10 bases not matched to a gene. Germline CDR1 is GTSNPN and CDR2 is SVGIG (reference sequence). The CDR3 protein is CAWSRTALAGGVNTGELFF. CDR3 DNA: TGTGCCTGGAGTCGGACGGCACTAGCGGGAGGGGTGAACACCGGGGAGCTGTTTTTT.

The CDR3 loop reads CASRPGGTNYGYTF. The CDR3 DNA sequence: TGCGCCAGCAGGCCGGGGGGTACTAACTATGGCTACACCTTC. The chain has TRBV5-1 and TRBJ1-2; the D gene is possibly TRBD1 (5 bases). Germline lookup yields CDR1 SGHRS and CDR2 YFSETQ. V was pared by 5 bases and J by 0 bases, with 11 bases between. CDR3 length equals 14 residues.

The CDR3 spells CASSTPRQRDTGELFF. The CDR3, as DNA: TGTGCCAGTAGTACGCCCCGACAGCGAGACACCGGGGAGCTGTTTTTT. This sequence joins TRBV19 and TRBJ2-2; D possibly corresponds to TRBD1 (5 bases). Trimming removed 4 bases from V and 3 bases from J, with 15 bases in between. The CDR3 is 16 amino acids. Germline V gives CDR1 LNHDA, CDR2 SQIVND (reference sequence).

The DNA for the CDR3 is TGTGCCAGCAGTGTGAATCGGGGGACGGGAAACACTGAAGCTTTCTTT. Amino acids: CASSVNRGTGNTEAFF. The chain joins TRBV25-1 to TRBJ1-1; D is possibly TRBD1 (5 bases). Trimming took off 4 bases at V and 2 bases at J, with 17 bases between the two ends. The CDR3 spans 16 residues. Germline loops: CDR1 MGHDK, CDR2 SYGVNS.

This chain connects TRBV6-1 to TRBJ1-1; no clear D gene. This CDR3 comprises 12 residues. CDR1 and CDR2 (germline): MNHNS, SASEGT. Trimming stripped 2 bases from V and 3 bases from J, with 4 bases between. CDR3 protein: CASSERDTEAFF. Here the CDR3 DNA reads TGTGCCAGCAGTGAACGGGACACTGAAGCTTTCTTT.

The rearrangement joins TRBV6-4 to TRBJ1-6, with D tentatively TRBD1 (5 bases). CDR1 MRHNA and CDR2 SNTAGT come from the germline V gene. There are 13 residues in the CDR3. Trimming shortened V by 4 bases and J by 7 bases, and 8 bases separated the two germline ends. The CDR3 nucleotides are TGTGCCAGCAGTGCAGGGTCCAATTCACCCCTCCACTTT. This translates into CASSAGSNSPLHF.

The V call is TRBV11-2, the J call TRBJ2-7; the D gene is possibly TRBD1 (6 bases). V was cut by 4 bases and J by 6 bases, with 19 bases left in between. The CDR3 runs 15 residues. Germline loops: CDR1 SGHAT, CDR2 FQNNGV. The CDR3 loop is CASSSHGTSWGEQYF. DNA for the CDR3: TGTGCCAGCAGCTCCCACGGGACAAGCTGGGGCGAGCAGTACTTC.